The clone carrying this TCR beta chain was seen a few times. Germline values: CDR1 MNHEY, CDR2 SVGAGI. The CDR3 consists of 15 residues. Trimming removed 6 bases from V and 3 bases from J, with 16 bases in between. Seattle-derived patients entered the study during active infection and were followed longitudinally. Per the original methods: For nucleated cells, counts were estimated from reference gene primer amplification. TCRdb's table, derived via immunoSEQ multiplex PCR, lists solely in-frame clones and lacks some. V and J calls and clone size are those listed in that table; D and trimming were worked out from the DNA. The table records about 300,000 clones, roughly nine tenths of them present only once. The sample comes from a study of blood T cell repertoires in COVID-19. Looking at the study overall: Whether acute or convalescent, the COVID-19 samples came from the United States, Italy and Spain.

This rearrangement joins TRBV6-5 to TRBJ2-3, with D maybe TRBD2 (6 bases). Specimen: peripheral blood. This clonotype originated in a woman in her 30s with COVID-19, enrolled during active disease. CDR3 sequence reads: CASSNREGTTDTQYF. The CDR3 DNA sequence: TGTGCCAGCAGCAACCGGGAAGGGACTACAGATACGCAGTATTTT.